The sequence of this T cell receptor (beta chain) was determined in a study of molecular identifiers for immune sequencing clone quantification. General study points: Jurkat TCR RNA that was spiked in from one cell was reportedly detectable among some 970,000 naive cells. Clonotypes surpassing 20 RNA copies contained over 98% of effector molecules, versus under 1% in naive cells. For highly expanded clones, sizes could be underestimated when identical TCR molecules share a barcode.

Ten or more counts support this clonotype. The antigen is undetermined. The CD8+CD4-CCR7+CD45RA+ phenotype defined the sorted naive CD8 T cells. Each CDR3 protein gets one entry after TCRdb re-called the PCR reads with MiXCR. The data contain about 330,000 distinct CDR3 sequences, about 22% of them singletons. Per the germline V gene, CDR1 is DFQATT and CDR2 is SNEGSKA (reference sequence). The CDR3 is made up of 13 amino acids. V dropped 5 bases and J dropped 0; count of bases not matched to a gene: 4. This TCR derives from a human donor in good health. Some libraries in this study had Jurkat cell RNA spiked in. The material sequenced was naive CD8+ T cells from blood, with Jurkat cell RNA spiked in. Subset given: FACS-sorted CD8+CD4-CCR7+CD45RA+ naive T cells. The chain employs TRBV20-1 and TRBJ2-7; 7 bases are shared with TRBD1. CDR3 protein: CSARDSNSYEQYF. DNA for the CDR3: TGCAGTGCTCGGGACAGCAACTCCTACGAGCAGTACTTC.